One and the same sample provided the 17 T cell receptor beta chains below, sequenced in a study of Tregs in tolerant kidney transplant recipients. Recipients received nonmyeloablative bone marrow transplants from related graft donors, with transient mixed chimerism. The method was immunoSEQ multiplex PCR; TCRdb's version includes in-frame clones alone and lacks a portion of them. The sample carries 100,000 or so clones, 93% recorded once. The material sequenced was CD4+ T cells from blood (PBMCs), taken 12 months after the transplant. These receptors all come from a human patient who received a combined kidney and bone marrow transplant. Some T cells may possibly be graft donor cells.

The V gene is TRBV11-2, the J gene TRBJ1-2; unclear D gene. CDR1 SGHAT and CDR2 FQNNGV come from the germline V gene. CDR3 size: 15 residues. Deletions cut 0 bases from V and 3 bases from J, with 11 bases between. In DNA, the CDR3 is TGTGCCAGCAGCTTAGAAAGTGTCAGGCACTATGGCTACACCTTC. It yields the protein CASSLESVRHYGYTF.

The chain joins TRBV15 to TRBJ2-7, with 11 nucleotides matching TRBD2. V gave up 0 bases and J gave up 5 bases; unmatched junction bases: 15. The CDR3 has 19 amino acids. The germline V gene encodes CDR1 LNHNV and CDR2 YYDKDF (reference sequence). The CDR3 protein is CATSRELLGLAGGPHEQYF. The CDR3 bases are TGTGCCACCAGCAGAGAATTATTAGGATTAGCGGGAGGGCCCCACGAGCAGTACTTC.

The rearrangement links TRBV5-1 to TRBJ2-5; 12 nucleotides match TRBD2. The end of the DNA aligns better with TRBJ2-7, so the J call may be wrong. CDR3 size: 17 residues. Germline lookup yields CDR1 SGHRS and CDR2 YFSETQ. The CDR3 nucleotides are TGCGCCAGCAGCTTGTGGACTAGCGGGGAAAGCTCCTACGAGCAGTACTTC. It codes for CASSLWTSGESSYEQYF.

The CDR3 is CASSLDPWTGEAFF. The CDR3 nucleotides read TGTGCCAGCAGCTTAGATCCATGGACAGGGGAAGCTTTCTTT. The genes are TRBV11-3 and TRBJ1-1; 8 nucleotides align to TRBD1. The junction had 5 bases not matched to a gene; V was cut back by 0 bases and J by 8 bases. The CDR3 consists of 14 residues. CDR1 is SGHNT and CDR2 is YENEEA in the germline V gene.

On this clone itself: At the DNA level, this CDR3 is encoded by other sequences in the same sample as well. The V and J genes are TRBV18 and TRBJ2-3; D is undetermined. Germline CDR1 is KGHSH and CDR2 is LQKENI. This CDR3 has 12 residues. V gave up 6 bases and J gave up 5 bases, with 9 bases separating them. The CDR3 bases are TGTGCCAGCTCCCCATCAGGAGATACGCAGTATTTT. This codes for CASSPSGDTQYF.

Only one count was recorded for this clone. V and J are TRBV7-9 and TRBJ2-2; TRBD2 aligns across 13 bases. The CDR3 loop spans 17 amino acids. With 6 bases clipped from V and 3 bases from J, the junction kept 7 bases outside the gene matches. In germline, CDR1 is SEHNR, CDR2 FQNEAQ (reference sequence). The CDR3 DNA follows: TGTGCCAGCAGACCCGGACTAGCGGGGGCTTACACCGGGGAGCTGTTTTTT. Translation: CASRPGLAGAYTGELFF.

The V gene is TRBV5-1, the J gene TRBJ2-2, with D possibly TRBD1 on 6 matching bases. The CDR3 covers 15 residues. The V end was cut by 4 bases, the J end by 1 base, with 11 bases between. The germline V gene has CDR1 SGHRS and CDR2 YFSETQ. CDR3 sequence: CASSERTVNTGELFF. CDR3 DNA sequence: TGCGCCAGCAGCGAAAGGACAGTGAACACCGGGGAGCTGTTTTTT.

This chain connects TRBV5-1 to TRBJ2-1, with 7 bases that match TRBD1. J gave up 2 bases and V 4 bases, and 21 bases lay outside the gene matches. Germline lookup yields CDR1 SGHRS and CDR2 YFSETQ. There are 20 residues in the CDR3. The CDR3 spells CASSGKGAIVSPSAYNEQFF. CDR3 bases: TGCGCCAGCAGCGGGAAGGGGGCTATTGTTTCGCCCTCGGCCTACAATGAGCAGTTCTTC.

Only one count was recorded for this clone. Sequence at one end of the junction differs from germline and may be a read error. The sample holds other DNA sequences that translate to the same CDR3. J is TRBJ1-6 and V is TRBV6-5; D might be TRBD1 (6 bases). The CDR3 contains 15 residues. CDR1 and CDR2 (germline): MNHEY, SVGAGI. The chain's CDR3 is CASSNHRVKNSPLHF. In DNA, the CDR3 is TGTGCCAGCAGCAACCACAGGGTGAAGAATTCCCCCCTCCACTTT.

V and J are TRBV7-2 and TRBJ1-2; D is ambiguous. V was cut by 5 bases and J by 3 bases, with 28 bases left in between. Germline CDR1 is SGHTA and CDR2 is FQGNSA. The CDR3 consists of 19 residues. In nucleotides, the CDR3 is TGTGCCAGCAGCCGCCCGGCGCGGGAGGGATTTGGGCTAGACTATGGCTACACCTTC. It yields the protein CASSRPAREGFGLDYGYTF.

This clone was observed a single time. The chain uses TRBV5-6 and TRBJ2-3; 11 bases agree with TRBD2. Germline V gene data show CDR1 as SGHDT and CDR2 as YYEEEE. The CDR3 is 18 amino acids. V lost 3 bases, J lost 3 bases, and 12 bases stayed unmatched. Here the CDR3 reads CASSSFTSGSVQTDTQYF. DNA of the CDR3: TGTGCCAGCAGCTCGTTCACTAGCGGGAGTGTGCAAACAGATACGCAGTATTTT. The full variable domain, rest sourced from reference TRBV5-6 and TRBJ2-3, is DAGVTQSPTHLIKTRGQQVTLRCSPKSGHDTVSWYQQALGQGPQFIFQYYEEEERQRGNFPDRFSGHQFPNYSSELNVNALLLGDSALYLCASSSFTSGSVQTDTQYFGPGTRLTVL.

Only one count was recorded for this clone. The rearrangement joins TRBV4-2 to TRBJ2-2; TRBD2 matches at 11 bases. The ends lost 0 bases at V and 4 bases at J; junction bases unmatched: 7. The CDR3 is made up of 18 amino acids. The V gene's germline CDR1 is LGHNA and CDR2 YNFKEQ. The CDR3 region has the DNA TGTGCCAGCAGCCAAGAAGTACTAGCGGGAGTACGCACCGGGGAGCTGTTTTTT. Translating it yields CASSQEVLAGVRTGELFF.

The CDR3 DNA is TGTGCCAGTAGTATAGGAGCGGGAGGGACACCAGAGACCCAGTACTTC. Residues: CASSIGAGGTPETQYF. The V and J genes are TRBV19 and TRBJ2-5; 10 nucleotides match TRBD2. Per germline, CDR1 LNHDA and CDR2 SQIVND (reference sequence). J was trimmed by 4 bases and V by 1 base; bases with no gene match: 6. CDR3 length: 16 amino acids.

The count of this clone is one. The V call is TRBV2, the J call TRBJ2-7; 9 bases match TRBD1. There are 13 residues in the CDR3. Per germline, CDR1 SNHLY and CDR2 FYNNEI. The V and J ends lost 5 bases and 5 bases, in that order; junction bases with no gene match: 4. The CDR3 loop is CASSTGGKDEQYF. The CDR3 DNA follows: TGTGCCAGCAGTACAGGGGGCAAAGACGAGCAGTACTTC.

The J gene is TRBJ2-2, the V gene TRBV6-1; possible D gene TRBD2, 5 bases. The CDR3 consists of 15 residues. Germline V gene sequence: CDR1 MNHNS, CDR2 SASEGT. The V and J ends lost 6 bases and 8 bases respectively, with 19 bases between them. The CDR3 DNA follows: TGTGCCAGCAGGACGGTAGGGCCGAGGGTTGGGGAGCTGTTTTTT. Translating it yields CASRTVGPRVGELFF.

The V gene is TRBV7-3, the J gene TRBJ2-1, with TRBD2 matching over 8 bases. The trim removed 4 bases at V and 8 bases at J, leaving 10 bases unmatched. The CDR3 has 15 amino acids. Looked up from germline, CDR1 is SGHTA and CDR2 is FQGTGA. CDR3 protein: CASSSGTRVIHEQFF. The CDR3 DNA follows: TGTGCCAGCAGCTCCGGGACTAGAGTCATCCATGAGCAGTTCTTC.

Comment on this clone: An end of the junction does not agree with germline; a read error may underlie this. The identical CDR3 is also encoded by other nucleotide sequences in the sample. The chain recombines TRBV15 with TRBJ1-6; 7 bases agree with TRBD1. CDR1 LNHNV and CDR2 YYDKDF come from the germline V gene (reference sequence). This CDR3 region has 17 residues. The DNA for the CDR3 is TGTGCCACCAGCACATCTAGCGGGACAGCATATAATTCCCCCCTCCACTTT. This gives the protein CATSTSSGTAYNSPLHF. Combining the CDR3 with reference TRBV15 and TRBJ1-6 gives the whole variable domain DAMVIQNPRYQVTQFGKPVTLSCSQTLNHNVMYWYQQKSSQAPKLLFHYYDKDFNNEADTPDNFQSRRPNTSFCFLDIRSPGLGDTAMYLCATSTSSGTAYNSPLHFGNGTRLTVT.